This T cell receptor beta chain was sequenced during a study of OX40 agonist ivuxolimab in advanced cancers. Clones were sequenced by immunoSEQ multiplex PCR, and TCRdb holds only the in-frame ones, with some missing. This table has 15,000 to 20,000 clones, roughly 72% appearing once. Trimming took off 4 bases at V and 2 bases at J, with 14 bases between the two ends. The CDR3 sequence is 15 residues long. Looked up from germline, CDR1 is LNHNV and CDR2 is YYDKDF (reference sequence). This chain uses TRBV15 with TRBJ2-5; D unclear. The TCR comes from an adult with an advanced solid tumor such as melanoma, head and neck, liver or kidney cancer. This specimen consisted of CD4+ or CD8+ T cells sorted from blood, obtained in a trial of the OX40 agonist ivuxolimab. CDR3 residues: CATSTENAPQETQYF. The DNA of the CDR3 is TGTGCCACCAGCACCGAAAACGCGCCTCAAGAGACCCAGTACTTC.